Below, 5 T cell receptor beta chains from the same sample are listed, as sequenced in a study of T-cell reconstitution after alpha-beta-depleted transplantation in children. Preparation of the TCRbeta library used unique molecular identifiers. One entry per CDR3 protein, called by TCRdb with MiXCR from the PCR reads. The sample carries about 230,000 distinct CDR3 sequences, 9.7% recorded once. The material was PBMCs from the stem cell graft donor, obtained from the stem cell graft. The receptor set was obtained from a human donor who donated a stem cell graft to a child with SCID.

Many counts were recorded for this clonotype. CDR3 residues: CASSTRRAGTGELFF. The CDR3 DNA is TGTGCCAGCAGCACCCGACGGGCGGGCACCGGGGAGCTGTTTTTT. The chain has TRBV9 and TRBJ2-2; perhaps TRBD2 as D (5 bases). CDR1 is SGDLS and CDR2 is YYNGEE in the germline V gene. Trimming took 4 bases from V and 4 from J, leaving 14 bases between them. The CDR3 is made up of 15 amino acids.

The V and J genes are TRBV29-1 and TRBJ1-1; 7 nucleotides agree with TRBD1. Germline CDR1 is SQVTM and CDR2 is ANQGSEA. The CDR3 runs 12 residues. The J segment lost 3 bases and the V segment lost 4 bases, leaving 2 bases of the junction unmatched. The CDR3 reads CSVGDRDTEAFF. In nucleotides, the CDR3 is TGCAGCGTTGGTGACAGGGACACTGAAGCTTTCTTT.

This clonotype was recorded at least ten times. J is TRBJ2-3 and V is TRBV29-1; 9 nucleotides line up with TRBD2. The CDR3 sequence is 17 residues long. CDR1 and CDR2 (germline): SQVTM, ANQGSEA. Trimming removed 4 bases from V and 6 bases from J; junction bases left unmatched: 17. The CDR3 coding sequence is TGCAGCGTTGGATATAGCGGGGGCCCCTTTCCACACGATACGCAGTATTTT. Translation: CSVGYSGGPFPHDTQYF.

Many counts were recorded for this clonotype. The chain couples TRBV12-3 or TRBV12-4 to TRBJ2-1, with D tentatively TRBD2 (6 bases). Trimming took off 5 bases at V and 8 bases at J, with 10 bases between the two ends. This CDR3 has 12 residues. This chain's CDR3 is CASSQTSYEQFF. The CDR3 nucleotides read TGTGCCAGCAGTCAGACTAGTTATGAGCAGTTCTTC.

Comments on this clonotype: One end of the junction does not line up with germline, which may come from a read error. The rearrangement links TRBV20-1 to TRBJ1-5, with a tentative D call TRBD1 (5 bases). CDR1 and CDR2 (germline): DFQATT, SNEGSKA (reference sequence). CDR3 size: 16 residues. The CDR3 DNA is TGCTGTGCTGAAAAGGAGGGTGGGGGGAGCAATCAGCCCCAGCATTTT. Protein sequence: CCAEKEGGGSNQPQHF.